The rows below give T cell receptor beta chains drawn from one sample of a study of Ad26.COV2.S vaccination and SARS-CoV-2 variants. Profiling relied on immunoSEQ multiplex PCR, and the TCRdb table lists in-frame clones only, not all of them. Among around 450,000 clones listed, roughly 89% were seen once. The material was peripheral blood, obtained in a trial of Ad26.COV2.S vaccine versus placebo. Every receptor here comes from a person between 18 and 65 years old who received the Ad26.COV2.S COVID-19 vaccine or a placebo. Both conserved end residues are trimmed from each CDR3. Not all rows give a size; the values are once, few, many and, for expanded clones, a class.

cdr3_aa: AISESGTVDQPQH
cdr3_length: 13
v_call: TRBV10-3
j_call: TRBJ1-5
clone_size: .

cdr3_aa: ASSQSPPSTDTQY
cdr3_length: 13
v_call: TRBV14
j_call: TRBJ2-3
clone_size: once

cdr3_aa: ASSYEGGRGEKLF
cdr3_length: 13
v_call: TRBV6-5
j_call: TRBJ1-4
clone_size: .

cdr3_aa: ACPGNHTDTQY
cdr3_length: 11
v_call: TRBV30
j_call: TRBJ2-3
clone_size: once

cdr3_aa: ASSLSPGAGNTIY
cdr3_length: 13
v_call: TRBV28
j_call: TRBJ1-3
clone_size: .

cdr3_aa: ASSTPGATSGNTIY
cdr3_length: 14
v_call: TRBV7-2
j_call: TRBJ1-3
clone_size: .

cdr3_aa: ASSGLHSNYGYT
cdr3_length: 12
v_call: TRBV9
j_call: TRBJ1-2
clone_size: .

cdr3_aa: ASSRTSDPETQY
cdr3_length: 12
v_call: TRBV6-2/TRBV6-3
j_call: TRBJ2-5
clone_size: .

cdr3_aa: ASSGRWGGSASDEKLF
cdr3_length: 16
v_call: TRBV2
j_call: TRBJ1-4
clone_size: .

cdr3_aa: ASSRGQGRNEQF
cdr3_length: 12
v_call: TRBV5-8
j_call: TRBJ2-1
clone_size: .

cdr3_aa: ASSLGAGGNTEAF
cdr3_length: 13
v_call: TRBV28
j_call: TRBJ1-1
clone_size: once

cdr3_aa: ASSPTTRQDTQY
cdr3_length: 12
v_call: TRBV6-6
j_call: TRBJ2-3
clone_size: .

cdr3_aa: ASSSLRGAGELF
cdr3_length: 12
v_call: TRBV7-3
j_call: TRBJ2-2
clone_size: few

cdr3_aa: ASSGQGGFFGNEQF
cdr3_length: 14
v_call: TRBV11-2
j_call: TRBJ2-1
clone_size: .

cdr3_aa: ASSLIPGQQETQY
cdr3_length: 13
v_call: TRBV5-1
j_call: TRBJ2-5
clone_size: .